This T cell receptor (beta chain) was sequenced during a study of persistence of HIV-infected CD4 T cells. The germline gives CDR1 SGHAT, CDR2 FQNNGV. V was pared by 3 bases and J by 4 bases, with 18 bases of the junction left unmatched. The CDR3 extends over 18 amino acids. The immunoSEQ assay was version 4, run in survey mode. Only in-frame clones appear in the TCRdb table, and some are missing; sequencing was by immunoSEQ multiplex PCR. The table records about 36,000 clones, about 85% of them present only once. Cells were stimulated with overlapping HIV-1 Gag 15-mer peptides. CD40L-negative CD69-negative CD45RO-high memory CD4+ T cells were sorted as populations depleted of antigen-responding cells. Comment on this clone: Its target is unknown.

This receptor was identified in an adult with HIV. The donor label of this sample is uncertain. The chain has TRBV11-2 and TRBJ2-7; 7 bases fit TRBD2. The sample consisted of cultured CD4+ T cells from PBMCs, taken from a patient who received antiretroviral therapy. CDR3 in amino acids: CASSLAGLDYFLPYEQYF. The CDR3 region has the DNA TGTGCCAGCAGCTTGGCTGGACTAGATTACTTCTTGCCTTACGAGCAGTACTTC.